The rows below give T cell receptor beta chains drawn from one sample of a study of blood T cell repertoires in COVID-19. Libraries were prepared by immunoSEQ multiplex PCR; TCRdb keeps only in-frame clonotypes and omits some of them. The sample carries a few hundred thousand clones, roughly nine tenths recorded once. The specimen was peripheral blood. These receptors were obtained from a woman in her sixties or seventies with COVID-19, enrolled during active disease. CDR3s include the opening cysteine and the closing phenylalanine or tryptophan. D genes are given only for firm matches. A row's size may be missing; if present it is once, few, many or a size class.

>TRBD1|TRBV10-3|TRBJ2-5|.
CAISEEGALQETQYF
TGTGCCATCAGTGAGGAGGGGGCCCTCCAAGAGACCCAGTACTTC
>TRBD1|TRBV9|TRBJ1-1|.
CASSLEGANTEAFF
TGTGCCAGCAGCTTGGAGGGGGCAAACACTGAAGCTTTCTTT
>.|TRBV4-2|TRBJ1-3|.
CASSQQPGQLPGNTIYF
TGTGCCAGCAGCCAGCAACCGGGACAACTTCCCGGAAACACCATATATTTT
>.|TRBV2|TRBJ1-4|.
CASSERGQPAEKLFF
TGTGCCAGCAGCGAAAGGGGACAACCCGCAGAAAAACTGTTTTTT
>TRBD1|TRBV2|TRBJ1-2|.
CASSAGPGGRDGYTF
TGTGCCAGCAGTGCGGGCCCAGGGGGAAGGGATGGCTACACCTTC
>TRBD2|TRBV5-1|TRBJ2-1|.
CASSSRTSASSYNEQFF
TGCGCCAGCAGCTCGAGGACTAGCGCGAGCTCCTACAATGAGCAGTTCTTC
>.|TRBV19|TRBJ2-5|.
CATSREASSQETQYF
TGTGCCACCTCGAGAGAGGCGAGTTCTCAAGAGACCCAGTACTTC
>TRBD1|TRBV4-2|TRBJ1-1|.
CASSRVDRGLGTEAFF
TGTGCCAGCAGCCGAGTAGACAGGGGGCTTGGTACTGAAGCTTTCTTT
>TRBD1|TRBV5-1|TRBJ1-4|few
CASSYGQGAANEKLFF
TGCGCCAGCAGCTACGGACAGGGGGCGGCTAATGAAAAACTGTTTTTT
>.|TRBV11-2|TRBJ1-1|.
CASSKGTEAFF
TGTGCCAGCAGCAAGGGGACTGAAGCTTTCTTT
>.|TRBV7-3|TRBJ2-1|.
CASSSGVNEQFF
TGTGCCAGCAGCTCCGGAGTGAATGAGCAGTTCTTC
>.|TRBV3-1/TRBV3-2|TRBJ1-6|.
CASSQAGWGGSPLHF
TGTGCCAGCAGCCAAGCTGGCTGGGGAGGTTCACCCCTCCACTTT
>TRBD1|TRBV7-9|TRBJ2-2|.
CASSLNPGQKNSNTGELFF
TGTGCCAGCAGCTTAAATCCGGGACAGAAAAATTCGAACACCGGGGAGCTGTTTTTT
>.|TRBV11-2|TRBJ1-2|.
CASSFTGPPNYGYTF
TGTGCCAGCAGCTTCACAGGGCCTCCTAACTATGGCTACACCTTC
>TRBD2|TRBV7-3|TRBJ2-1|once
CASSLGSSGAPYNEQFF
TGTGCCAGCAGCTTAGGTTCCAGCGGGGCCCCCTACAATGAGCAGTTCTTC
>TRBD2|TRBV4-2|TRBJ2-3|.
CASSQGMTSGVSGDTQYF
TGTGCCAGCAGCCAAGGGATGACTAGCGGGGTATCTGGAGATACGCAGTATTTT
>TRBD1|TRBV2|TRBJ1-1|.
CASELTGVGAEAFF
TGTGCCAGCGAACTGACAGGGGTTGGGGCTGAAGCTTTCTTT
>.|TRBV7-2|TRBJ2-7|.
CASSFVSAGSSYEQYF
TGTGCCAGCAGCTTCGTATCCGCGGGGAGCTCCTACGAGCAGTACTTC
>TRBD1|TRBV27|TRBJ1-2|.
CASSPQGNYGYTF
TGTGCCAGCAGTCCACAGGGGAACTATGGCTACACCTTC
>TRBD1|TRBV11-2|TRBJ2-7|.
CASSPRTGYAYEQYF
TGTGCCAGCAGCCCGCGGACAGGTTATGCCTACGAGCAGTACTTC
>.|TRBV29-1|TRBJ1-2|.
CSVVFPTPRGYTF
TGCAGCGTTGTTTTCCCGACACCCCGCGGCTACACCTTC
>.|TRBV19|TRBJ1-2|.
CASSESDGYTF
TGTGCCAGTAGTGAGAGCGATGGCTACACCTTC